This TCR beta chain is from a study of OX40 agonist ivuxolimab in advanced cancers. Whole-study results and caveats: CD4+ and CD8+ blood T cells expanded clonally by week 6 at 0.1 to 3.0 mg/kg.

TCRdb keeps only in-frame clones here, not all; method: immunoSEQ multiplex PCR. The repertoire holds tens of thousands of clones, with 80% to 90% as singletons. A word on this clone: Its target is not known. The same CDR3 is also encoded by other DNA sequences in this sample.

This specimen was CD4+ or CD8+ T cells sorted from blood, taken in a trial of the OX40 agonist ivuxolimab. The sequence was obtained from an adult with an advanced solid tumor such as melanoma, head and neck, liver or kidney cancer.

CDR3 region: CSVRTLSYEQYF. The CDR3 DNA is TGCAGCGTTAGGACGCTTTCCTACGAGCAGTACTTC. The V gene is TRBV29-1, the J gene TRBJ2-7; D is uncertain. The CDR3 spans 12 residues. Trimming took off 5 bases at V and 1 base at J, with 9 bases between the two ends. The germline V gene encodes CDR1 SQVTM and CDR2 ANQGSEA.